The present TCR beta chain was sequenced within a study of blood T cell repertoires in COVID-19. Study-level information: Donors in the United States, Italy and Spain gave samples during acute or convalescent COVID-19. PBMCs, B-cell-depleted T cells, or T cells provided the cDNA or gDNA that made up the material.

Per the germline V gene, CDR1 is PRHDT and CDR2 is FYEKMQ (reference sequence). This CDR3 comprises 14 residues. J was trimmed by 10 bases and V by 5 bases; bases with no gene match: 4. As handled by the study authors: The authors estimated nucleated cell counts from reference gene primer amplification. Using immunoSEQ multiplex PCR, the repertoire was profiled, and TCRdb retains in-frame clones only, with some absent. The DNA gave D and trimming, while V, J and clone size come from that table. The data show 55,000 to 65,000 clones, approximately 92% seen once. The source is a woman older than 75 with active COVID-19. This rearrangement joins TRBV13 to TRBJ1-6; 11 bases are a match to TRBD1. Sequencing was done on a sample of peripheral blood. CDR3 sequence: CASSRRTGGSPLHF. CDR3 DNA: TGTGCCAGCAGCCGCCGGACAGGGGGCTCACCCCTCCACTTT.